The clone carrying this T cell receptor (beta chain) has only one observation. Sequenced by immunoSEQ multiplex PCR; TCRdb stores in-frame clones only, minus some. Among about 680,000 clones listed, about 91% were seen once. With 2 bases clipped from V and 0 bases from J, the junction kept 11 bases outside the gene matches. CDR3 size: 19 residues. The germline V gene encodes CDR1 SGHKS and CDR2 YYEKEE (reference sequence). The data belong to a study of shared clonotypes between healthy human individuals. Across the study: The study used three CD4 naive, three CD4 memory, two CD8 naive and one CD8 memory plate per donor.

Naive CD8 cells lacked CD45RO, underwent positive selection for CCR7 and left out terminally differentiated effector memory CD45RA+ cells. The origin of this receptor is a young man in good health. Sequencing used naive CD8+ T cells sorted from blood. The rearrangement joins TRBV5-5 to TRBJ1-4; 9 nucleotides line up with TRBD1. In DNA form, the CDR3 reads TGTGCCAGCAGCTTCCGGGACAGGGAACGACGTGCAACTAATGAAAAACTGTTTTTT. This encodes CASSFRDRERRATNEKLFF.